The clone carrying this T cell receptor beta chain was seen just once. Antigen specificity is unknown. This specimen comes from a study of cytomegalovirus exposure and HLA in healthy donors. Study-wide results and caveats: Cytomegalovirus status, reportedly, was diagnosed with high specificity and sensitivity by the classifier. The study assumed roughly uniform donor sequencing depth for presence/absence analyses.

PCR employed 60 Vbeta and 13 Jbeta primers. The authors' processing: A follow-up analysis tallied tens of millions of unique TCR beta chains, roughly 11 million shared. Data came from immunoSEQ multiplex PCR; TCRdb stores just in-frame clones and leaves some out. V and J calls and clone size are those listed in that table; D and trimming were worked out from the DNA. The repertoire holds around 200,000 clones, with 70% to 80% as singletons. This receptor was taken from an older woman in good health and CMV-seropositive. Sample: PBMCs.

CDR3 region: CAISPGEGNIQYF. CDR3 in DNA: TGTGCCATCAGCCCAGGGGAGGGAAACATTCAGTACTTC. The chain combines TRBV10-3 with TRBJ2-4; D may be TRBD2 (7 bases). V was cut by 6 bases and J by 6 bases, with 12 bases left in between. This CDR3 region has 13 residues. Germline CDR1 reads ENHRY; CDR2 reads SYGVKD.